The source of this TCR beta chain is a study of cytomegalovirus exposure and HLA in healthy donors. 13 Jbeta primers and 60 Vbeta primers were used for the PCR. In the original analysis: Some 11 million of the 80 million or so unique TCR beta chains counted in a later analysis were shared. TCRdb's table, derived via immunoSEQ multiplex PCR, lists solely in-frame clones and lacks some. Clone size and V and J calls were adopted from that table, with D and trimming inferred from the DNA. The sample has fewer than 35,000 clones, more than 75% seen once; the top ten hold approximately 2.6%. The V segment lost 2 bases and the J segment 3 bases; nucleotides outside the gene matches: 1. Germline V gene lookup returns CDR1 MNHNY and CDR2 SVGAGI (reference sequence). This CDR3 has 13 amino acids.

This chain connects TRBV6-6 to TRBJ2-7; TRBD2 matches at 7 bases. This sequence originates from a boy between 5 and 17 years old in good health and CMV-seronegative. Sequenced: PBMCs. The CDR3 DNA reads TGTGCCAGCAGTTACCCGGGGGGCTACGAGCAGTACTTC. Translating it yields CASSYPGGYEQYF.